The T cell receptor beta chain described here comes from a study of blood T cell repertoires in COVID-19. About the research overall: The United States, Italy and Spain provided the acute and convalescent COVID-19 samples. T cells, B-cell-depleted T cells, or PBMCs supplied cDNA or gDNA.

Per germline, CDR1 MNHEY and CDR2 SVGEGT. Losses at the gene ends were 4 bases for V and 6 bases for J; bases not matched to a gene: 10. CDR3 length: 16 residues. In the study's own analysis: Amplifying reference gene primers gave estimates of nucleated cell counts. Using immunoSEQ multiplex PCR, the repertoire was profiled, and TCRdb retains in-frame clones only, with some absent. V, J and clone size reflect that table, while D and trimming were determined from the DNA. The sample comprises some 280,000 clones, approximately 91% of which are singletons, and approximately 12% rests with the top ten. This receptor was identified in a woman aged 60-75 years with acute or convalescent COVID-19. The gene calls are TRBV6-2 or TRBV6-3 and TRBJ2-1, with 9 bases aligning to TRBD2. What was sequenced was peripheral blood. CDR3 coding DNA: TGTGCCAGCAGTTCATCGGGACTAGCAACGGGCAATGAGCAGTTCTTC. Its protein is CASSSSGLATGNEQFF.